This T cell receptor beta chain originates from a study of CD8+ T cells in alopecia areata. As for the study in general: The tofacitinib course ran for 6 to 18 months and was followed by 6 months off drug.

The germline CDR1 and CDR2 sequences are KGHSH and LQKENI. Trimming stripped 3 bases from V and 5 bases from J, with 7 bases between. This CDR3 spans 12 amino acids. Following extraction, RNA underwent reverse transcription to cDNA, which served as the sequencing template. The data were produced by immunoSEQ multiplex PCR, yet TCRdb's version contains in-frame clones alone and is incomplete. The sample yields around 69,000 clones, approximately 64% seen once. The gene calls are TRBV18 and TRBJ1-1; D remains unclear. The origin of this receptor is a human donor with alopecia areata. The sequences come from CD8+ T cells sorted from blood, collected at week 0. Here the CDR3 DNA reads TGTGCCAGCTCACCCAGTGCGACTGAAGCTTTCTTT. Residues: CASSPSATEAFF.